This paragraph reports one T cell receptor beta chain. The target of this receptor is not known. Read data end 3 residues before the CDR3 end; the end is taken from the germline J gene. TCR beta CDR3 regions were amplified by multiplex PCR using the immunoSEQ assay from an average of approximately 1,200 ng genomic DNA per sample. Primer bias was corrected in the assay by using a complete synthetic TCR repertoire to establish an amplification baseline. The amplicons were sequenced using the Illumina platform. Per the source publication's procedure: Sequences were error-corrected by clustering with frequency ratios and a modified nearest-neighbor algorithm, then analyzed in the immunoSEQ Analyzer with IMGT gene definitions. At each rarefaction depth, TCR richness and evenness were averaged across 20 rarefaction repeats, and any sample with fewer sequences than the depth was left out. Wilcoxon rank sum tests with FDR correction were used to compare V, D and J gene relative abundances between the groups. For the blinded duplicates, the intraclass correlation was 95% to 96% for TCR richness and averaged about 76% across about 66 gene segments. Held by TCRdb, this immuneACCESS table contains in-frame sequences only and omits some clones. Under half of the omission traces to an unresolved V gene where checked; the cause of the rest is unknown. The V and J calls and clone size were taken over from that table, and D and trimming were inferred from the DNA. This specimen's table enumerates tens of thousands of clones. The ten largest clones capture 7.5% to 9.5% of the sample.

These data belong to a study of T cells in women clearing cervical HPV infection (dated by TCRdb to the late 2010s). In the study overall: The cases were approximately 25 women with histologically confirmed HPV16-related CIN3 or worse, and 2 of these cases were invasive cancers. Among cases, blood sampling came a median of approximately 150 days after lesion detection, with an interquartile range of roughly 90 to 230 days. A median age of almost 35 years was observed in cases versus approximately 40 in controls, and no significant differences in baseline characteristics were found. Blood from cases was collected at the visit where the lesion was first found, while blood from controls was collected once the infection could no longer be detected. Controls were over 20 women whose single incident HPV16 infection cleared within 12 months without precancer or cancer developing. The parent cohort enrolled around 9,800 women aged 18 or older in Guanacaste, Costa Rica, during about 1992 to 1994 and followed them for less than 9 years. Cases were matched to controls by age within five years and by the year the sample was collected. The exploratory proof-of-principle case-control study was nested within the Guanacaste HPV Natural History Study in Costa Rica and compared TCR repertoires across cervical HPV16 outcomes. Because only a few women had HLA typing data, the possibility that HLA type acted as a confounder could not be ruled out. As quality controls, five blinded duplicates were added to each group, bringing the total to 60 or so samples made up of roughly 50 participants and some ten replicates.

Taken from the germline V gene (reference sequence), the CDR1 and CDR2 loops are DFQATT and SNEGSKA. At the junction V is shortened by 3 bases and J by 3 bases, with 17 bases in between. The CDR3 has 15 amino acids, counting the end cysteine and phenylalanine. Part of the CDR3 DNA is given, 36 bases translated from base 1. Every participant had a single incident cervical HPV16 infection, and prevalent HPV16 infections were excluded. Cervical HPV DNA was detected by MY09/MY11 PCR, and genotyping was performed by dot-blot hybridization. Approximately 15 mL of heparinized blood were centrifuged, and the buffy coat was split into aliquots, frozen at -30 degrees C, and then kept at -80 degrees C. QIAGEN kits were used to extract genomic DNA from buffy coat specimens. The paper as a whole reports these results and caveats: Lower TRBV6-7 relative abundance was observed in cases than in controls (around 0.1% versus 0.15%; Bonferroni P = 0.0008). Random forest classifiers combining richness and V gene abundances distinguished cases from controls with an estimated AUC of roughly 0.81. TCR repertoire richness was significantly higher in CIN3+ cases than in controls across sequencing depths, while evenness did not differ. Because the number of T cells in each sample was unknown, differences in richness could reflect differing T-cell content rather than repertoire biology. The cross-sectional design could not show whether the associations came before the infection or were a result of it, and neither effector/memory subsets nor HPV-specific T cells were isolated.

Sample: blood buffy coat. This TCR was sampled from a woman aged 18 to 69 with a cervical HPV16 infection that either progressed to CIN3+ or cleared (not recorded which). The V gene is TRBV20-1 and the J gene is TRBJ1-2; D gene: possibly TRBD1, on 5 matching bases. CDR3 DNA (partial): TGCAGTGCTAGGTCTAATAGGGGCCGAGACTATGGC. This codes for CSARSNRGRDYG. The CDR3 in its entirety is CSARSNRGRDYGYTF.